The 21 T cell receptor beta chains listed next were all sequenced from one sample in a study of cytomegalovirus exposure and HLA in healthy donors. Produced via immunoSEQ multiplex PCR; TCRdb's table is partial and in-frame only. In the table there are under 250,000 clones, 75% to 95% of which are singletons. Sequences were obtained from PBMCs. Source of these receptors: a young woman in good health and CMV-seronegative.

The gene calls are TRBV6-1 and TRBJ1-2, with 7 bases matching TRBD1. The junction had 9 bases not matched to a gene; V was cut back by 6 bases and J by 8 bases. The germline CDR1 and CDR2 sequences are MNHNS and SASEGT. This CDR3 contains 13 residues. For the CDR3, the DNA is TGTGCCAGCAGCCTAGACAGGGACGGCGGCTACACCTTC. Translating gives CASSLDRDGGYTF.

The chain uses TRBV28 and TRBJ2-1; no reliable D call. V was shortened by 5 bases and J by 6 bases, with 8 bases between the two germline ends. The germline V gene has CDR1 MDHEN and CDR2 SYDVKM. This CDR3 has 12 amino acids. CDR3 loop: CASSPPGNEQFF. The DNA for the CDR3 is TGTGCCAGCAGTCCCCCGGGCAATGAGCAGTTCTTC.

The chain has TRBV20-1 and TRBJ1-1, with 7 bases matching TRBD1. The length of the CDR3 is 10 residues. J gave up 10 bases and V 5 bases, and 4 bases lay outside the gene matches. Germline V CDR1 and CDR2: DFQATT, SNEGSKA (reference sequence). Written as DNA, the CDR3 is TGCAGTGCTTCAGGGGGTGGAGCTTTCTTT. Its translation is CSASGGGAFF.

This sequence joins TRBV15 and TRBJ2-5; maybe TRBD1 (6 bases). V was cut by 1 base and J by 5 bases, with 11 bases left in between. This CDR3 comprises 14 residues. The germline V gene has CDR1 LNHNV and CDR2 YYDKDF (reference sequence). This chain's CDR3 is CATSRARGWETQYF. The CDR3 DNA sequence: TGTGCCACCAGCAGAGCCAGGGGCTGGGAGACCCAGTACTTC.

The chain uses TRBV27 and TRBJ2-1; a possible D gene is TRBD2 (5 bases). In germline, CDR1 is MNHEY, CDR2 SMNVEV (reference sequence). This CDR3 is 13 amino acids long. V lost 3 bases and J lost 5, with 8 bases in between. The CDR3: CASSFGLNNEQFF. The DNA for the CDR3 is TGTGCCAGCAGTTTCGGACTCAACAATGAGCAGTTCTTC.

J is TRBJ1-1 and V is TRBV11-2, with a possible D match to TRBD1 (6 bases). CDR3 length: 15 amino acids. Trimming cost V 4 bases and J 1 base, with 13 bases left between them. CDR1 SGHAT and CDR2 FQNNGV come from the germline V gene. The DNA for the CDR3 is TGTGCCAGCAGCTCAACGGGACACCCGAACACTGAAGCTTTCTTT. It translates to CASSSTGHPNTEAFF.

The chain recombines TRBV27 with TRBJ1-2; D is unresolved. There are 14 residues in the CDR3. The germline CDR1 and CDR2 sequences are MNHEY and SMNVEV (reference sequence). V was pared by 0 bases and J by 8 bases, with 13 bases between. The CDR3 nucleotides are TGTGCCAGCAGTTTATCGCCGGTAGTGAGGGGCTACACCTTC. Residues: CASSLSPVVRGYTF.

This sequence joins TRBV28 and TRBJ2-2; 9 bases are a match to TRBD1. V lost 5 bases, J lost 7 bases, and 8 bases stayed unmatched. CDR1 and CDR2 (germline): MDHEN, SYDVKM. This CDR3 is 15 amino acids long. In DNA form, the CDR3 reads TGTGCCAGCAGTACGTACAGGGGGCGGATCGGGGAGCTGTTTTTT. Protein: CASSTYRGRIGELFF.

Notes on this clone: Other nucleotide sequences from this sample produce the same CDR3. The V call is TRBV6-5, the J call TRBJ2-7, with 12 bases lining up with TRBD2. V was pared by 0 bases and J by 4 bases, with 1 base of the junction left unmatched. There are 15 residues in the CDR3. CDR1 is MNHEY and CDR2 is SVGAGI in the germline V gene. CDR3 DNA sequence: TGTGCCAGCAGTTACTCGACTAGCGGGAGTTACGAGCAGTACTTC. Amino acids: CASSYSTSGSYEQYF.

The J gene is TRBJ2-7, the V gene TRBV29-1, with TRBD1 matching 11 bases. In germline, CDR1 is SQVTM, CDR2 ANQGSEA. The junction had 3 bases not matched to a gene; V was cut back by 6 bases and J by 5 bases. The CDR3 spans 12 residues. CDR3 amino acids: CSVGQGADEQYF. CDR3 nucleotides: TGCAGCGTCGGACAGGGGGCGGACGAGCAGTACTTC.

This clone has only one observation. The J gene is TRBJ2-6, the V gene TRBV6-4, with D perhaps TRBD1 (5 bases). CDR1 and CDR2 (germline): MRHNA, SNTAGT. The CDR3 length is 15 residues. The V gene lost 2 bases and the J gene lost 4 bases, with 9 bases spanning the gap. The CDR3 sequence is CASSDEQGGANVLTF. In nucleotides, the CDR3 is TGTGCCAGCAGTGACGAGCAGGGAGGGGCCAACGTCCTGACTTTC.

V usage is TRBV29-1 and J usage is TRBJ2-2, with TRBD1 matching over 8 bases. Per germline, CDR1 SQVTM and CDR2 ANQGSEA. V shed 6 bases, J shed 8 bases, and the junction held 5 bases outside the gene matches. The CDR3 is 12 residues long. CDR3 region: CSVRTGSGELFF. The CDR3 coding sequence is TGCAGCGTGAGGACAGGGAGTGGGGAGCTGTTTTTT.

Written as DNA, the CDR3 is TGTGCCAGCAGGCTGGGACTCCCCGCCAATGAGCAGTTCTTC. The encoded protein is CASRLGLPANEQFF. The J gene is TRBJ2-1, the V gene TRBV6-1; TRBD2 might be the D (6 bases). V was clipped by 6 bases and J by 6 bases, with 15 bases between them. The CDR3 is made up of 14 amino acids. Germline CDR1 MNHNS, CDR2 SASEGT.

The chain employs TRBV30 and TRBJ1-2; D unresolved. CDR1 and CDR2 (germline): GTSNPN, SVGIG (reference sequence). The CDR3 extends over 14 amino acids. V was trimmed by 5 bases and J by 7 bases, leaving 20 bases between them. CDR3 in amino acids: CAWESGRTAGGYTF. DNA of the CDR3: TGTGCCTGGGAGAGTGGACGGACCGCGGGTGGCTACACCTTC.

The chain uses TRBV19 and TRBJ1-3; D remains unclear. V dropped 3 bases and J dropped 1 base, with 10 bases sitting between them. This CDR3 spans 15 amino acids. Germline CDR1 reads LNHDA; CDR2 reads SQIVND (reference sequence). The CDR3 region has the DNA TGTGCCAGTAGTATGCGGGGTACGTCTGGAAACACCATATATTTT. It encodes CASSMRGTSGNTIYF.

V and J are TRBV2 and TRBJ1-5; 10 positions match TRBD1. J lost 0 bases, V lost 5 bases, and 10 bases had no gene match. From germline, CDR1 is SNHLY and CDR2 FYNNEI. The CDR3 loop spans 18 amino acids. The DNA for the CDR3 is TGTGCCAGCAGTCAGGGACAGGGGCAGGCTCATAGCAATCAGCCCCAGCATTTT. It specifies CASSQGQGQAHSNQPQHF.

This chain links TRBV10-2 with TRBJ1-5, with TRBD1 as a possible D gene (5 bases). The germline V and J ends were trimmed by 7 bases and 2 bases, with 6 bases remaining between them. In germline, CDR1 is WSHSY, CDR2 SAAADI. This CDR3 region has 12 residues. The CDR3 DNA sequence: TGCGCCAGCACACAGGGCAATCAGCCCCAGCATTTT. This codes for CASTQGNQPQHF.

A word on this clone: At one end the junction does not follow the germline gene, possibly because of a read error. V is TRBV27 and J is TRBJ1-1; 7 bases align to TRBD1. Germline lookup yields CDR1 MNHEY and CDR2 SMNVEV (reference sequence). CDR3 size: 15 residues. The CDR3 here is CASRLMGQSNTEAFF. CDR3 in DNA: TGTGCCAGCCGTTTAATGGGACAGTCTAACACTGAAGCTTTCTTT.

V is TRBV29-1 and J is TRBJ2-1, with D perhaps matching TRBD1 (6 bases). The CDR3 is 14 residues long. Trimming stripped 3 bases from V and 4 bases from J, with 13 bases between. The V gene's germline CDR1 is SQVTM and CDR2 ANQGSEA. CDR3 DNA: TGCAGCGTTGATCAGGGGTCAGGATACAATGAGCAGTTCTTC. This sequence encodes CSVDQGSGYNEQFF.

V is TRBV19 and J is TRBJ2-2, with 8 positions matching TRBD2. The CDR3 is 17 amino acids. Trimming cost V 0 bases and J 4 bases; bases outside gene matches: 7. The germline CDR1 and CDR2 sequences are LNHDA and SQIVND (reference sequence). The CDR3 loop reads CASSIEGPSGGTGELFF. The CDR3 coding sequence is TGTGCCAGTAGTATAGAGGGTCCGAGCGGGGGCACCGGGGAGCTGTTTTTT. Full variable domain (outside the CDR3, taken from reference TRBV19 and TRBJ2-2): DGGITQSPKYLFRKEGQNVTLSCEQNLNHDAMYWYRQDPGQGLRLIYYSQIVNDFQKGDIAEGYSVSREKKESFPLTVTSAQKNPTAFYLCASSIEGPSGGTGELFFGEGSRLTVL.

The J gene is TRBJ2-1, the V gene TRBV7-3, with 7 nucleotides matching TRBD2. Germline loops: CDR1 SGHTA, CDR2 FQGTGA. The CDR3 loop spans 14 amino acids. The ends lost 1 base at V and 3 bases at J; junction bases unmatched: 0. CDR3 bases: TGTGCCAGCAGCTTAAGCGGGAGCTACAATGAGCAGTTCTTC. This encodes CASSLSGSYNEQFF.